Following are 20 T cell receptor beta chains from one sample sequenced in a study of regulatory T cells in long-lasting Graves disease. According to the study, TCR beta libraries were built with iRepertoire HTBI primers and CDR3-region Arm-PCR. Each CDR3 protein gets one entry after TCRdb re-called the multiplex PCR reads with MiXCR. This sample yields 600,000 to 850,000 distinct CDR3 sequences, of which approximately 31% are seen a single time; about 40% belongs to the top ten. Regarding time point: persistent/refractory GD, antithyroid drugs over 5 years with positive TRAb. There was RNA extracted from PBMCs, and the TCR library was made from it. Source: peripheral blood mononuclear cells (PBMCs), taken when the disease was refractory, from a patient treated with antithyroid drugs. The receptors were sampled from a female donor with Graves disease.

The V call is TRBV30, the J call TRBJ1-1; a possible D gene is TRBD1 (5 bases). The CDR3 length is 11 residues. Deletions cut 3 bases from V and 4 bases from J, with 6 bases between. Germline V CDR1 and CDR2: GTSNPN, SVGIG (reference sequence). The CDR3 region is CAWSGTTEAFF. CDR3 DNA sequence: TGTGCCTGGAGCGGGACCACTGAAGCTTTCTTT.

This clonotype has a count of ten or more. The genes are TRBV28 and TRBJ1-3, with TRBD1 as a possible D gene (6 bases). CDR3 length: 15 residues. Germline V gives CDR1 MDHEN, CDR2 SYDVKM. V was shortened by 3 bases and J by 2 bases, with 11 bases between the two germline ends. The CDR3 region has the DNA TGTGCCAGCAGTTTCCGGGGGGCACCTGGAAACACCATATATTTT. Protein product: CASSFRGAPGNTIYF.

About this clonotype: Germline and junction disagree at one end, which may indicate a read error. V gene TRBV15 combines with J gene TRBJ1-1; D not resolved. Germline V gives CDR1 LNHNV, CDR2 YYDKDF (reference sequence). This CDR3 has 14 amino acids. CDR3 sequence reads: CATSTPSGNAEAFF. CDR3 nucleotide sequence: TGTGCCACCAGCACCCCGTCCGGGAACGCTGAAGCTTTCTTT.

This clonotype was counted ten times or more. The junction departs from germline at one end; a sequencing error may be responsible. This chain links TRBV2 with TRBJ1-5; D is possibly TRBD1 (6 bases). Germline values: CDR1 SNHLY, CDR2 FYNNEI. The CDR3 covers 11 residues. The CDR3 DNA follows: TGTGCCAGCAGTGTACAGGGCCCCCGGCATTTT. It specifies CASSVQGPRHF.

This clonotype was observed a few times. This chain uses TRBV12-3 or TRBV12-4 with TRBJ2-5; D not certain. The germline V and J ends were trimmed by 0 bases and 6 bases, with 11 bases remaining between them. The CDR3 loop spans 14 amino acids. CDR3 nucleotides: TGTGCCAGCAGTTTAGCCTCTATGTTAAAGACCCAGTACTTC. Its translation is CASSLASMLKTQYF.

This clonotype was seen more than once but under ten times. This CDR3 is CATAQGALLYGYTF. CDR3 DNA sequence: TGTGCCACCGCACAGGGGGCCCTTCTCTATGGCTACACCTTC. The chain links TRBV19 to TRBJ1-2; 9 positions agree with TRBD1. Germline values: CDR1 LNHDA, CDR2 SQIVND (reference sequence). The trim removed 10 bases at V and 4 bases at J, leaving 10 bases unmatched. CDR3 length: 14 residues.

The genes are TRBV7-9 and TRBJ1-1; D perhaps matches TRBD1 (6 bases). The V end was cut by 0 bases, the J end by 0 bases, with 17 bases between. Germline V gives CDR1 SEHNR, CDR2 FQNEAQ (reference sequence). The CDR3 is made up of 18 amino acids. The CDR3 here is CASSLAKHRVLLNTEAFF. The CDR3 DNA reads TGTGCCAGCAGCTTAGCGAAACACAGGGTGTTATTGAACACTGAAGCTTTCTTT.

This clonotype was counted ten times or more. The CDR3, as DNA: TGTGCCAGCAGCTTACGCCGGACAGGGGGCGAAGCTTTCTTT. Translation: CASSLRRTGGEAFF. The rearrangement joins TRBV7-2 to TRBJ1-1; TRBD1 matches 11 bases. Per germline, CDR1 SGHTA and CDR2 FQGNSA. Trimming cost V 2 bases and J 8 bases; bases outside gene matches: 4. The length of the CDR3 is 14 residues. Full variable domain (rest looked up from reference TRBV7-2 and TRBJ1-1): GAGVSQSPSNKVTEKGKDVELRCDPISGHTALYWYRQSLGQGLEFLIYFQGNSAPDKSGLPSDRFSAERTGGSVSTLTIQRTQQEDSAVYLCASSLRRTGGEAFFGQGTRLTVV.

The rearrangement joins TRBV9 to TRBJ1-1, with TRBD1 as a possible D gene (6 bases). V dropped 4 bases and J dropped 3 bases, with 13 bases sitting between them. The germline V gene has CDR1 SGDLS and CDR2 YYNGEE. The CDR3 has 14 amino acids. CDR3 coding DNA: TGTGCCAGCAGCTGGGACACAGGAGACACTGAAGCTTTCTTT. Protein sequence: CASSWDTGDTEAFF. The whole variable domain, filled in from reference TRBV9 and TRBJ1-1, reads DSGVTQTPKHLITATGQRVTLRCSPRSGDLSVYWYQQSLDQGLQFLIQYYNGEERAKGNILERFSAQQFPDLHSELNLSSLELGDSALYFCASSWDTGDTEAFFGQGTRLTVV.

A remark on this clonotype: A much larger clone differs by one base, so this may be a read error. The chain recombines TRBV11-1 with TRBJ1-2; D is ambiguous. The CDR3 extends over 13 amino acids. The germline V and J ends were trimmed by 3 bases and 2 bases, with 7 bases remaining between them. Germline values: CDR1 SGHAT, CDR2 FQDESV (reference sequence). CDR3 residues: CASSFQVNYGYTF. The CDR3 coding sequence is TGTGCCAGCAGCTTCCAGGTGAACTATGGCTACACCTTC.

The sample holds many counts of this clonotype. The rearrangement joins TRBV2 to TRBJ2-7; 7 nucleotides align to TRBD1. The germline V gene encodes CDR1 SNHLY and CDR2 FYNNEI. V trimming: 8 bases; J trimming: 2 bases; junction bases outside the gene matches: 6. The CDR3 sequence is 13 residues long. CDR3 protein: CASADRVAYEQYF. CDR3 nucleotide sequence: TGTGCCAGCGCAGACAGGGTTGCCTACGAGCAGTACTTC.

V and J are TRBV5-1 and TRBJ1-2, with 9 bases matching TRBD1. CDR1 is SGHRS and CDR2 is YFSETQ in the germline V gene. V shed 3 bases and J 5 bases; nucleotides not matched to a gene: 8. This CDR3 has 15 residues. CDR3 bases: TGCGCCAGCAGCTCAACGGGGGACAGGGATTATGGCTACACCTTC. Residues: CASSSTGDRDYGYTF.

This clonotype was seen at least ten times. This chain's CDR3 is CSVVVRDRGHYGYTF. CDR3 DNA sequence: TGCAGCGTTGTGGTGCGGGACAGGGGTCACTATGGCTACACCTTC. This rearrangement joins TRBV29-1 to TRBJ1-2, with TRBD1 identical over 10 bases. The CDR3 totals 15 residues. The J segment lost 3 bases and the V segment lost 4 bases, leaving 8 bases of the junction unmatched. CDR1 is SQVTM, CDR2 ANQGSEA, per germline.

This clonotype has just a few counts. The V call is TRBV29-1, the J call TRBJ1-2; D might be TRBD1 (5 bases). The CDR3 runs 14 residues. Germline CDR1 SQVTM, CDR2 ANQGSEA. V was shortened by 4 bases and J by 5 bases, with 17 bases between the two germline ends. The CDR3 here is CSVVGTGTSYGYTF. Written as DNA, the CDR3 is TGCAGCGTTGTGGGCACCGGGACCTCTTATGGCTACACCTTC.

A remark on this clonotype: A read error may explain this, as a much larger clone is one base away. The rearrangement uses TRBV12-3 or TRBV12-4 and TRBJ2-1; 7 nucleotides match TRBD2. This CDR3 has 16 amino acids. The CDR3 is CASSLVGSGSYSEQFF. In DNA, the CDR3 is TGTGCCAGCAGTTTGGTGGGTAGCGGGTCCTACAGTGAGCAGTTCTTC.

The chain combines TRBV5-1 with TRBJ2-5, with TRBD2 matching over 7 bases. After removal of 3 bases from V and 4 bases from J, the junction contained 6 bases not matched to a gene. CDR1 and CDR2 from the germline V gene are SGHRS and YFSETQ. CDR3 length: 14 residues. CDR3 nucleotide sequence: TGCGCCAGCAGCTCGGTCGGCGGGAGAGAGACCCAGTACTTC. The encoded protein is CASSSVGGRETQYF.

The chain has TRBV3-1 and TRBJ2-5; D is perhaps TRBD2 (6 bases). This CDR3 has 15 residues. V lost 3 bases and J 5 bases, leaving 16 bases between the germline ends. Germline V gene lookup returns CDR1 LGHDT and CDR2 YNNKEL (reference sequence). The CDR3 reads CASSQPPTGGETQYF. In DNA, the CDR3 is TGTGCCAGCAGCCAGCCGCCGACTGGAGGGGAGACCCAGTACTTC.

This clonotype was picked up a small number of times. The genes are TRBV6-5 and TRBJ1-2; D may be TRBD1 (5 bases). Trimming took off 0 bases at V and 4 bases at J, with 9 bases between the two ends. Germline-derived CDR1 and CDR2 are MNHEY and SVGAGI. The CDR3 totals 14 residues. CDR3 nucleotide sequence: TGTGCCAGCAGTTACTCTGGGGGGACCTATGGCTACACCTTC. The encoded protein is CASSYSGGTYGYTF.

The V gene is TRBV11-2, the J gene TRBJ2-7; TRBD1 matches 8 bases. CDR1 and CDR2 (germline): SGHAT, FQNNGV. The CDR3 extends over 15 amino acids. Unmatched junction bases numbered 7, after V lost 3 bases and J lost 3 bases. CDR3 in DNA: TGTGCCAGCAGCTTCCGCGACAGGGGATACTACGAGCAGTACTTC. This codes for CASSFRDRGYYEQYF.

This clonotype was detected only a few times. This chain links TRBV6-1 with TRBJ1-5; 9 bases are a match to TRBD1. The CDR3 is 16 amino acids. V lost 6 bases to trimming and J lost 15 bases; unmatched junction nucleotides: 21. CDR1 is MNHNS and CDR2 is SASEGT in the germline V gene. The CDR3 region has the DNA TGTGCCAGCAGCGCTAGGGAACAGGGGGCGTCCAGTACTTTGCATTTT. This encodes CASSAREQGASSTLHF.